This T cell receptor beta chain was profiled in a study of blood T cell repertoires in COVID-19 (dated by TCRdb to the early 2020s). Concerning the study at large: The collaborator samples originated in the United States, Italy and Spain and spanned the acute and convalescent phases of COVID-19. The material from the prospective study consisted of cDNA or gDNA derived from T cells, B-cell-depleted T cells, or PBMCs. The dataset comprised deeply sampled blood TCRbeta repertoires from subjects exposed to, actively infected with, or recovered from COVID-19. A freely available public database, intended as a resource for researchers studying the immune response to SARS-CoV-2, is where the repertoires were released. Samples came from the ongoing ImmuneRACE study (first 160 participants) plus 1,254 subjects from 6 global collaborators. A de-identified subject ID, COVID-19 status, age in years and sex were almost always included in the sample metadata. HLA class I and class II types, where available, came from metadata supplied by the sample provider rather than from assay-based typing.

This clone was counted only a few times. Its specific antigen is unknown. Qualities for individual bases were not recorded, and no much larger clone is one base off. Collaborating institutions collected whole blood in K2EDTA tubes following their own protocols. For TCRbeta analysis, collaborator samples were shipped as frozen whole blood, as isolated PBMCs, or as DNA extracted from either sample type. The research as a whole found: The quantity of clinical and demographic metadata differed by source and by participant and was supplied without curation.

TCRbeta CDR3 regions were amplified from genomic DNA by means of the immunoSEQ Assay, a bias-controlled multiplex PCR. Turning to the authors' computational methods: The number of nucleated cells in each sample was estimated by amplification of reference gene primers within the assay. To quantify the absolute abundance of each unique TCRbeta CDR3 rearrangement, sequence reads were collapsed and filtered. For each sample, productive Simpson clonality was calculated as the square root of Simpson's diversity index over productive rearrangements. In its TCRdb copy, this immuneACCESS table keeps in-frame sequences only and misses some clones. Where compared with another copy, unresolved V genes explain less than half of these, and the others have no known cause. That table furnishes V, J and clone size, whereas the DNA furnished D and trimming. This sample holds some 150,000 clones; over 80% were observed only once. Jointly, the top ten make up 2% to 3% of the sample.

The CDR3 has 14 amino acids, counting the end cysteine and phenylalanine. Kept here is only the CDR3 DNA, which spans 42 bases and is read in frame from base 1. Cut back by 6 bases and 6 bases, the V and J ends lie 15 bases apart. Reading the germline V gene gives CDR1 SNHLY and CDR2 FYNNEI. The chain links TRBV2 with TRBJ1-3; the D segment cannot be called with confidence. The origin of this receptor is a man in his fifties or sixties with active COVID-19. The specimen sequenced was peripheral blood. CDR3 region: CASRPGLSVNTIYF. The sequence in DNA is TGTGCCAGCAGACCAGGACTGTCGGTAAACACCATATATTTT.